This T cell receptor (beta chain) was obtained from a study of OX40 agonist ivuxolimab in advanced cancers. Overall study: Patients undergoing dose escalation presented with hepatocellular carcinoma, melanoma, renal cell or head and neck cancer. Treatment received earlier with anti-PD-1, anti-PD-L1 or anti-CTLA-4 agents was allowed, and around 36% had some. Partial responses were recorded for three patients, including one with hepatocellular carcinoma and two with cutaneous melanoma.

Losses at the gene ends were 5 bases for V and 6 bases for J; bases not matched to a gene: 14. Germline CDR1 is SNHLY and CDR2 is FYNNEI. This CDR3 comprises 16 residues. Libraries were prepared by immunoSEQ multiplex PCR; TCRdb keeps only in-frame clonotypes and omits some of them. The repertoire includes tens of thousands of clones, 80% to 90% of them detected once, and approximately 0.92% sits in the top ten. Notes on this clone: Its antigen is undetermined.

Notes on the study in general: Averaging showed that CD8+ T cells had more expanded clones than CD4+ did.

Sequencing used CD4+ or CD8+ T cells sorted from blood, obtained in a trial of the OX40 agonist ivuxolimab. This sequence was found in an adult with an advanced solid tumor such as melanoma, head and neck, liver or kidney cancer. The chain couples TRBV2 to TRBJ2-7; 9 positions agree with TRBD1. The CDR3 DNA sequence: TGTGCCAGCAGTATTTACCCCCCGGGACAGGGACCCGAGCAGTACTTC. Amino acid sequence: CASSIYPPGQGPEQYF.